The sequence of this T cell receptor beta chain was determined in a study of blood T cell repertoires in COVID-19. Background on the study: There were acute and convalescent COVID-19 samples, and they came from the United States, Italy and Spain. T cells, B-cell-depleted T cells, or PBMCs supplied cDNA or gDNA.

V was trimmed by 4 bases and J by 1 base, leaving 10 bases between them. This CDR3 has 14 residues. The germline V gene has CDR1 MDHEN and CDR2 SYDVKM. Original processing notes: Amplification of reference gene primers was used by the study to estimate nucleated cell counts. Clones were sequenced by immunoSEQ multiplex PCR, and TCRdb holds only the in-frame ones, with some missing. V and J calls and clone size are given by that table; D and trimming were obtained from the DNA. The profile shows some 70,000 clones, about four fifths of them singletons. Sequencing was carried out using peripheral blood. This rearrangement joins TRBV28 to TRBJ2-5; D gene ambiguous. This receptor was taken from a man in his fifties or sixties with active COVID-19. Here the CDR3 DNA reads TGTGCCAGCAGTTCCTCCCCTCCCCAAGAGACCCAGTACTTC. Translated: CASSSSPPQETQYF.